What follows describes a single T cell receptor (beta chain). Antigen: not known. The data stem from a study of CD8+CD57+ T cells in acquired aplastic anemia. The CDR3 length is 12 residues. The germline V and J ends were trimmed by 8 bases and 1 base, with 8 bases remaining between them. Per the germline V gene, CDR1 is ENHRY and CDR2 is SYGVKD. Points from the study as a whole: Sharing between patients and controls was observed for around 27 CD8+ CDR3 sequences.

CDR3 and TCR beta VDJ profiling relied on genomic DNA as the template. TCRdb used MiXCR to reprocess the reads, holding one entry per CDR3 protein. Of about 180,000 distinct CDR3 sequences listed, roughly 65% are singletons. Sequencing involved patients with CD8+CD57+ cell expansion previously shown by flow cytometry. Every patient was diagnosed with severe acquired aplastic anemia. Specimen: sorted CD4+, CD8+, or CD8+CD57+ T cells (not recorded which) from PBMCs. V is TRBV10-3 and J is TRBJ2-5, with no clear D. This clonotype was sampled from a human donor with aplastic anemia. The CDR3 reads CAIGSVQETQYF. The CDR3 DNA sequence: TGTGCCATCGGCTCAGTCCAAGAGACCCAGTACTTC.